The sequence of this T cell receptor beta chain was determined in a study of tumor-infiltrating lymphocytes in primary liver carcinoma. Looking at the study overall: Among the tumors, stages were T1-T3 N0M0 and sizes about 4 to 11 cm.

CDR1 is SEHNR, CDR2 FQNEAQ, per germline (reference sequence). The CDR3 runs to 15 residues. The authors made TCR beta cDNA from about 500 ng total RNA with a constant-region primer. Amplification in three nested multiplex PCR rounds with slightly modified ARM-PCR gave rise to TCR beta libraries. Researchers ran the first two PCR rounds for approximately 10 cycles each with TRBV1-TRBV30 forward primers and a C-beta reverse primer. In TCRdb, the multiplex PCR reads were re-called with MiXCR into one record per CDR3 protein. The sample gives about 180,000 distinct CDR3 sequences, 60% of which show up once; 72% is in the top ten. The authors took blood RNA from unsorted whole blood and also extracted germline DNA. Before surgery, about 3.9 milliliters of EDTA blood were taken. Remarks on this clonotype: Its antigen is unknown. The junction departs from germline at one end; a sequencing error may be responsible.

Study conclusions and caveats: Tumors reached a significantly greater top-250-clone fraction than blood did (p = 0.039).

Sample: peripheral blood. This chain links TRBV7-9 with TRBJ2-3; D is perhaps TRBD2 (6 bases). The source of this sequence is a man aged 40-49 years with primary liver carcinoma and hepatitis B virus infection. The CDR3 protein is CASSLGSGSIDTQYF. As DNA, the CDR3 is TGTGCCAGCAGCTTAGGTAGCGGTAGCATAGATACGCAGTATTTT.